This is a list of T cell receptor beta chains from one sample in a study of CD8+ T cells in alopecia areata. The method was immunoSEQ multiplex PCR; TCRdb's version includes in-frame clones alone and lacks a portion of them. Among hundreds of thousands of clones listed, 50% to 60% were seen once. This specimen consisted of CD4+ T cells sorted from blood, obtained at week 0. The receptors were gathered from a human donor with alopecia areata. The CDR3 runs from the conserved cysteine through the conserved F or W. The order of the fields is clone size, J gene, D gene, V gene, CDR3 protein, CDR3 DNA. A D gene is named only where the DNA matches it firmly. Only part of the rows carry a size: once, few, many, or a class if the clone is expanded.

once	TRBJ1-5	TRBD1	TRBV27	CASSFGTGGQPQHF	TGTGCCAGCAGTTTCGGGACAGGGGGTCAGCCCCAGCATTTT
.	TRBJ2-1	.	TRBV5-6	CASSGTGPPYNEQFF	TGTGCCAGCAGCGGCACCGGGCCCCCATACAATGAGCAGTTCTTC
few	TRBJ2-5	.	TRBV19	CASSVSGRRGQETQYF	TGTGCCAGTAGCGTATCGGGCCGCCGGGGCCAAGAGACCCAGTACTTC
.	TRBJ2-1	TRBD2	TRBV27	CASSFLAGGYNEQFF	TGTGCCAGCAGTTTTCTAGCGGGGGGGTACAATGAGCAGTTCTTC
.	TRBJ1-1	.	TRBV7-8	CASAFGTRRNTEAFF	TGTGCCAGTGCGTTCGGGACAAGAAGGAACACTGAAGCTTTCTTT
.	TRBJ2-5	.	TRBV5-4	CASSIDSSRRETQYF	TGTGCCAGCAGCATCGACTCATCACGGCGGGAGACCCAGTACTTC
.	TRBJ1-1	.	TRBV29-1	CSVEQLSYTEAFF	TGCAGCGTTGAACAGTTGAGTTATACTGAAGCTTTCTTT
few	TRBJ1-4	.	TRBV4-1	CASTQTPGLTSEKLFF	TGCGCCAGCACCCAGACTCCCGGGTTGACCTCAGAAAAACTGTTTTTT
.	TRBJ2-3	.	TRBV2	CASSETGYGGTQYF	TGTGCCAGCAGTGAAACAGGGTACGGCGGTACGCAGTATTTT
.	TRBJ1-4	.	TRBV7-9	CASSLLSNEKLFF	TGTGCCAGCAGCCTCCTTTCTAATGAAAAACTGTTTTTT
few	TRBJ1-2	TRBD1	TRBV2	CASSDGTGGINYGYTF	TGTGCCAGCAGTGACGGGACAGGGGGCATTAACTATGGCTACACCTTC
once	TRBJ2-1	TRBD2	TRBV4-1	CASRPRTSGRMDEQFF	TGCGCCAGCAGACCCCGGACTAGCGGGAGAATGGATGAGCAGTTCTTC
.	TRBJ2-2	TRBD2	TRBV2	CASSLGLANTGELFF	TGTGCCAGCAGCTTGGGACTAGCTAACACCGGGGAGCTGTTTTTT
.	TRBJ1-2	.	TRBV18	CASSPGPLQEGYTF	TGTGCCAGCTCACCGGGACCCCTACAAGAGGGCTACACCTTC
.	TRBJ2-7	.	TRBV29-1	CSVGVRPSEQYF	TGCAGCGTTGGTGTCAGGCCCTCCGAGCAGTACTTC
few	TRBJ1-5	.	TRBV9	CASSVEGQSNQPQHF	TGTGCCAGCAGCGTAGAAGGGCAGAGCAATCAGCCCCAGCATTTT
few	TRBJ1-1	.	TRBV11-2	CASSLEGTFGANTEAFF	TGTGCCAGCAGCTTAGAGGGGACCTTCGGGGCGAACACTGAAGCTTTCTTT
few	TRBJ1-1	.	TRBV7-2	CASSPYLSSEAFF	TGTGCCAGCAGCCCCTACCTATCGAGTGAAGCTTTCTTT
.	TRBJ1-5	.	TRBV27	CASSFSSNSNQPQHF	TGTGCCAGCAGTTTTTCCAGTAATAGCAATCAGCCCCAGCATTTT
few	TRBJ2-1	TRBD2	TRBV19	CASSIRAGGYNEQFF	TGTGCCAGTAGCATCCGAGCGGGAGGTTACAATGAGCAGTTCTTC
.	TRBJ2-7	TRBD1	TRBV25-1	CASSENRGPLGEQYF	TGTGCCAGCAGTGAGAACAGGGGACCTCTGGGGGAGCAGTACTTC
few	TRBJ2-3	.	TRBV29-1	CSVERADTQYF	TGCAGCGTTGAAAGGGCAGATACGCAGTATTTT
.	TRBJ1-1	.	TRBV29-1	CSVEGRTPWGTEAFF	TGCAGCGTTGAAGGGAGGACACCTTGGGGGACTGAAGCTTTCTTT
.	TRBJ2-3	TRBD1	TRBV9	CASSVGQGESGTQYF	TGTGCCAGCAGCGTCGGACAGGGTGAGTCTGGTACGCAGTATTTT
.	TRBJ2-7	.	TRBV19	CASSIDRSGYEQYF	TGTGCCAGTAGTATAGATCGATCGGGCTACGAGCAGTACTTC
many	TRBJ2-1	TRBD2	TRBV7-3	CASSLNPSGGKGEQFF	TGTGCCAGCAGCTTAAATCCAAGCGGGGGGAAGGGTGAGCAGTTCTTC
few	TRBJ2-1	.	TRBV5-4	CAFGRANNEQFF	TGTGCCTTCGGACGGGCCAACAATGAGCAGTTCTTC
.	TRBJ1-5	TRBD1	TRBV6-1	CASMPRTGENQPQHF	TGTGCCAGCATGCCCCGAACAGGGGAGAATCAGCCCCAGCATTTT
.	TRBJ2-3	TRBD2	TRBV29-1	CSVRTSGRGDTQYF	TGCAGCGTTCGTACTAGCGGGAGGGGAGATACGCAGTATTTT
.	TRBJ1-3	.	TRBV30	CAWRTQGTGNTIYF	TGTGCCTGGAGGACGCAGGGGACTGGAAACACCATATATTTT
.	TRBJ1-6	.	TRBV5-1	CASSLARGNGPSPLHF	TGCGCCAGCAGCTTGGCCCGTGGGAATGGCCCATCACCCCTCCACTTT
.	TRBJ1-4	.	TRBV6-1	CASSGYRTRTNEKLFF	TGTGCCAGCAGTGGCTACCGCACTAGGACTAATGAAAAACTGTTTTTT
.	TRBJ1-2	TRBD1	TRBV9	CASSETGGLYGYTF	TGTGCCAGCAGCGAGACAGGGGGGCTTTATGGCTACACCTTC